Each of the 20 T cell receptor beta chains below was sequenced from the same sample in a study of CD8+CD57+ T cells in acquired aplastic anemia. Sequencing involved patients with CD8+CD57+ cell expansion previously shown by flow cytometry. TCR beta VDJ and CDR3 profiles were obtained from a genomic DNA template. TCRdb re-called the reads with MiXCR, one entry per CDR3 protein. The data hold under 200,000 distinct CDR3 sequences, with 40% to 55% observed a single time. Sequenced sample: sorted CD4+, CD8+, or CD8+CD57+ T cells (not recorded which) from PBMCs. The source is a human donor with aplastic anemia.

Notes on this clonotype: In this CDR3 the conserved last residue, phenylalanine or tryptophan, is missing, so a read error is likely. The V call is TRBV7-9, the J call TRBJ2-1, with D possibly being TRBD1 (6 bases). V was clipped by 5 bases and J by 3 bases, with 14 bases between them. The length of the CDR3 is 15 residues. The germline V gene has CDR1 SEHNR and CDR2 FQNEAQ (reference sequence). CDR3 loop: CASSHQGNLYNEQFL. DNA for the CDR3: TGTGCCAGCAGCCATCAGGGGAACCTCTACAATGAGCAGTTCCTC.

This clonotype was seen more than once but under ten times. This chain links TRBV10-3 with TRBJ1-4; TRBD1 agrees at 11 bases. V was pared by 10 bases and J by 7 bases, with 14 bases of the junction left unmatched. Per germline, CDR1 ENHRY and CDR2 SYGVKD. There are 16 residues in the CDR3. CDR3 DNA sequence: TGTGCCAGCAGCGGCCGGGACAGGGGGTTTGGTGAAAAACTGTTTTTT. Encoded protein: CASSGRDRGFGEKLFF.

This chain joins TRBV20-1 and TRBJ2-1; 7 bases match TRBD2. After removal of 0 bases from V and 8 bases from J, the junction contained 7 bases not matched to a gene. The CDR3 has 14 residues. Germline assignment: CDR1 DFQATT and CDR2 SNEGSKA (reference sequence). The CDR3 nucleotides read TGCAGTGCTAGAGATAGTCTAGCGGCCTATGAGCAGTTCTTC. Residues: CSARDSLAAYEQFF.

This chain connects TRBV5-1 to TRBJ1-2; the D gene is possibly TRBD1 (6 bases). CDR1 is SGHRS and CDR2 is YFSETQ in the germline V gene. The ends were cut back, 0 bases at V and 7 bases at J, with 7 bases in the middle. This CDR3 has 12 residues. CDR3: CASSLEGGGYTF. The CDR3 nucleotides are TGCGCCAGCAGCTTGGAGGGGGGTGGCTACACCTTC.

The chain is built from TRBV4-2 and TRBJ1-6, with 10 nucleotides matching TRBD1. Germline V gene data show CDR1 as LGHNA and CDR2 as YNFKEQ. J was trimmed by 3 bases and V by 4 bases; bases with no gene match: 15. The CDR3 length is 20 residues. The CDR3 bases are TGTGCCAGCAGCCCAAATTTTGGTCTGGGACAGGGGATCTATAATTCACCCCTCCACTTT. Its protein is CASSPNFGLGQGIYNSPLHF.

The chain employs TRBV19 and TRBJ1-5; D remains ambiguous. CDR3 length: 14 amino acids. Germline-derived CDR1 and CDR2 are LNHDA and SQIVND (reference sequence). The CDR3 DNA reads as TGTGCTAGAGATGGGTGGTTTAGCAATCAGCCCCAGCATTTT. It yields the protein CARDGWFSNQPQHF.

V and J are TRBV15 and TRBJ2-3; 9 bases are a match to TRBD2. The ends lost 8 bases at V and 6 bases at J; junction bases unmatched: 9. The CDR3 contains 14 residues. The V gene's germline CDR1 is LNHNV and CDR2 YYDKDF (reference sequence). The CDR3 loop is CATRRAGGPDTQYF. The DNA for the CDR3 is TGTGCCACCCGGAGAGCGGGAGGTCCCGATACGCAGTATTTT. Variable domain in full (rest from reference TRBV15 and TRBJ2-3): DAMVIQNPRYQVTQFGKPVTLSCSQTLNHNVMYWYQQKSSQAPKLLFHYYDKDFNNEADTPDNFQSRRPNTSFCFLDIRSPGLGDTAMYLCATRRAGGPDTQYFGPGTRLTVL.

This clonotype was seen a handful of times. This rearrangement joins TRBV6-1 to TRBJ2-5, with D possibly TRBD2 on 7 matching bases. CDR1 MNHNS and CDR2 SASEGT come from the germline V gene. The CDR3 consists of 16 residues. V was shortened by 2 bases and J by 4 bases, with 17 bases between the two germline ends. The CDR3: CASSERGGGTRETQYF. CDR3 sequence (DNA): TGTGCCAGCAGTGAAAGGGGGGGAGGGACGCGAGAGACCCAGTACTTC.

The rearrangement links TRBV7-8 to TRBJ2-7; D remains unclear. The CDR3 is 12 residues long. V gave up 5 bases and J gave up 7 bases, with 12 bases separating them. Germline V gene sequence: CDR1 SGHVS, CDR2 FQNEAQ. The CDR3 region has the DNA TGTGCCAGCAGCCCCCCTTCTTTGGAGCAGTACTTC. Translating gives CASSPPSLEQYF.

The gene calls are TRBV20-1 and TRBJ1-2, with 12 bases identical to TRBD1. V lost 4 bases and J lost 7; bases outside the gene matches: 7. CDR3 size: 14 residues. CDR1 is DFQATT and CDR2 is SNEGSKA in the germline V gene (reference sequence). In nucleotides, the CDR3 is TGCAGTGCTACCCTCCGGGACAGGGGGCTTGGCTACACCTTC. Its protein product is CSATLRDRGLGYTF.

On this clonotype itself: A much larger clone lies a single base off, so this may be a read error. The chain joins TRBV4-2 to TRBJ2-5; D gene uncertain. Germline CDR1 and CDR2: LGHNA and YNFKEQ. Trimming cost V 4 bases and J 2 bases, with 8 bases left between them. The CDR3 contains 13 residues. CDR3 protein: CASSPALQETQYF. CDR3 DNA sequence: TGTGCCAGCAGCCCAGCCCTACAAGAGACCCAGTACTTC.

A word on this clonotype: At one end, the junction sequence differs from germline, possibly due to a read error. This sequence joins TRBV10-1 and TRBJ2-5; 8 bases fit TRBD2. The germline V gene encodes CDR1 WNHNN and CDR2 SYGVQD (reference sequence). This CDR3 comprises 14 residues. Here the CDR3 DNA reads TGCGCCAGCGGTGAAGGGGGGACTAGAGAGACCCAGTACTTC. This translates into CASGEGGTRETQYF.

The chain carries TRBV29-1 and TRBJ2-7; 8 nucleotides align to TRBD2. The CDR3 length is 14 residues. Trimming at V came to 6 bases and at J to 9 bases, leaving 16 bases not matched to a gene. Germline values: CDR1 SQVTM, CDR2 ANQGSEA. This CDR3 reads CSVSRAGGTDTQYV. DNA of the CDR3: TGCAGCGTCTCAAGGGCGGGGGGTACAGATACGCAGTACGTC.

About this clonotype itself: The junction departs from the called germline gene at one end, perhaps through a read error. Here the CDR3 DNA reads TGTGCCAGCAGCCTAAATAGCGAGGGCTACATCTTC. Encoded protein: CASSLNSEGYIF. J is TRBJ1-2 and V is TRBV5-4, with no clear D. The CDR3 length is 12 residues. Germline CDR1 and CDR2: SGHNT and YYREEE (reference sequence).

This clonotype was observed once. CDR3 DNA sequence: TGTGCCACCGGGACAGGGGCCCTCTCTGGAAACACCATATATTTT. Protein: CATGTGALSGNTIYF. V and J are TRBV2 and TRBJ1-3; 10 bases are shared with TRBD1. V lost 10 bases to trimming and J lost 0 bases; unmatched junction nucleotides: 6. Germline loops: CDR1 SNHLY, CDR2 FYNNEI. CDR3 length equals 15 residues. The entire variable domain, with the rest obtained from reference TRBV2 and TRBJ1-3, is as follows: EPEVTQTPSHQVTQMGQEVILRCVPISNHLYFYWYRQILGQKVEFLVSFYNNEISEKSEIFDDQFSVERPDGSNFTLKIRSTKLEDSAMYFCATGTGALSGNTIYFGEGSWLTVV.

The chain uses TRBV10-1 and TRBJ1-2; 7 nucleotides match TRBD1. Per germline, CDR1 WNHNN and CDR2 SYGVQD (reference sequence). The V and J ends lost 10 bases and 10 bases, in that order; junction bases with no gene match: 6. The CDR3 covers 10 residues. CDR3 sequence (DNA): TGCGCCAACAGACAGGGCCACTACACCTTC. This gives the protein CANRQGHYTF.

The chain employs TRBV19 and TRBJ1-2; tentative D call: TRBD1 (6 bases). The CDR3 is 12 residues long. Looked up from germline, CDR1 is LNHDA and CDR2 is SQIVND (reference sequence). Trimming shortened V by 5 bases and J by 7 bases, and 11 bases separated the two germline ends. CDR3 amino acids: CASSYRVSGYTF. DNA of the CDR3: TGTGCCAGTAGTTACAGGGTCTCTGGCTACACCTTC.

V and J are TRBV20-1 and TRBJ2-7, with D perhaps being TRBD1 or TRBD2 (5 bases each). The CDR3 runs to 15 residues. Germline values: CDR1 DFQATT, CDR2 SNEGSKA (reference sequence). V lost 5 bases to trimming and J lost 2 bases, with 19 bases between them. As DNA, the CDR3 is TGCAGTGCTGGGTTCCTTCGGGGCGGTGCCTACGAGCAGTACTTC. It translates to CSAGFLRGGAYEQYF.

The chain is built from TRBV11-2 and TRBJ2-1; D is unresolved. Germline V lookup: CDR1 SGHAT, CDR2 FQNNGV. The CDR3 contains 17 residues. The germline V and J ends were trimmed by 7 bases and 8 bases, with 27 bases remaining between them. Here the CDR3 reads CASTPREDPDLGDEQFF. The CDR3 coding sequence is TGTGCCAGCACCCCTCGTGAAGACCCCGATCTGGGCGATGAGCAGTTCTTC.

The chain links TRBV11-2 to TRBJ1-1; TRBD1 is a possible D gene (5 bases). Deletions cut 1 base from V and 0 bases from J, with 12 bases between. Germline CDR1 SGHAT, CDR2 FQNNGV. The CDR3 consists of 16 residues. CDR3 nucleotides: TGTGCCAGCAGCTTAGGCGGGGCAGGGATGAACACTGAAGCTTTCTTT. Translation gives CASSLGGAGMNTEAFF.